This record looks at one T cell receptor (beta chain) sequence and its context. These data are taken from a study of cytomegalovirus exposure and HLA in healthy donors. Study-level background: Around 81% of around 390 genotyped donors fell in the Caucasian-associated ancestry cluster.

13 Jbeta primers and 60 Vbeta primers were used for the PCR. Measured with immunoSEQ multiplex PCR; TCRdb has only the in-frame clones, and not every one. The table records approximately 150,000 clones, 80% of them present only once. Donors showed nominal health when sampled, although they likely had unrecorded immune exposures. Deletions cut 0 bases from V and 4 bases from J, with 18 bases between. This CDR3 is built from 17 residues. Germline CDR1 and CDR2: MGHRA and YSYEKL. The specimen sequenced was PBMCs. The sequence was collected from a man aged 18 to 35 in good health and CMV-seropositive. The J gene is TRBJ2-5, the V gene TRBV4-1; D is unresolved. CDR3 region: CASSQDRRLLGPETQYF. CDR3 coding DNA: TGCGCCAGCAGCCAAGATCGGCGCCTCCTAGGCCCAGAGACCCAGTACTTC.